The rows below give T cell receptor beta chains drawn from one sample of a study of T-cell memory formation after mild COVID-19. TCRdb reprocessed the 5' RACE reads with MiXCR, giving one entry per CDR3 protein. The sample lists roughly 280,000 distinct CDR3 sequences; roughly 15% were seen once. Sequences were obtained from PBMCs or a T cell subset sorted from them (not recorded which). These receptors were obtained from a young man who had mild COVID-19 (a few samples of this study predate the infection). Cell type and time point are not known. CDR3s include the opening cysteine and the closing phenylalanine or tryptophan. Fields, in order: clone size, D gene, J gene, V gene, CDR3 protein, CDR3 DNA. D genes are given only for firm matches. Where a row states a size, it is once, few, many or the class of an expanded clone; other rows omit it.

clone size: .
D gene: .
J gene: TRBJ1-2
V gene: TRBV12-3/TRBV12-4
CDR3 protein: CASSLAASGTYGYTF
CDR3 DNA: TGTGCCAGCAGTTTAGCCGCGTCAGGGACCTATGGCTACACCTTC

clone size: .
D gene: TRBD1
J gene: TRBJ1-5
V gene: TRBV20-1
CDR3 protein: CSASGQSYQPQHF
CDR3 DNA: TGCAGTGCGTCGGGACAGTCATATCAGCCCCAGCATTTT

clone size: few
D gene: .
J gene: TRBJ2-2
V gene: TRBV29-1
CDR3 protein: CSAWTENTGELFF
CDR3 DNA: TGCAGCGCCTGGACAGAGAACACCGGGGAGCTGTTTTTT

clone size: many
D gene: .
J gene: TRBJ2-4
V gene: TRBV20-1
CDR3 protein: CSARAGAKNIQYF
CDR3 DNA: TGCAGTGCTAGAGCTGGGGCCAAAAACATTCAGTACTTC

clone size: .
D gene: TRBD2
J gene: TRBJ2-3
V gene: TRBV7-2
CDR3 protein: CASSLAPSGGPDTQYF
CDR3 DNA: TGTGCCAGCAGCTTAGCGCCTAGCGGGGGGCCAGATACGCAGTATTTT

clone size: .
D gene: TRBD2
J gene: TRBJ2-3
V gene: TRBV10-2
CDR3 protein: CASRPGLTTDTQYF
CDR3 DNA: TGCGCCAGCAGGCCGGGACTAACCACAGATACGCAGTATTTT

clone size: .
D gene: .
J gene: TRBJ1-1
V gene: TRBV20-1
CDR3 protein: CSAPWPPNTEAFF
CDR3 DNA: TGCAGTGCACCATGGCCCCCGAACACTGAAGCTTTCTTT

clone size: .
D gene: .
J gene: TRBJ1-2
V gene: TRBV29-1
CDR3 protein: CSAEGSAGGGYTF
CDR3 DNA: TGCAGCGCCGAGGGGTCAGCGGGAGGGGGCTACACCTTC

clone size: many
D gene: .
J gene: TRBJ2-1
V gene: TRBV6-5
CDR3 protein: CASRRVTVDNEQFF
CDR3 DNA: TGTGCCAGCAGGAGGGTGACCGTTGACAATGAGCAGTTCTTC

clone size: few
D gene: TRBD1
J gene: TRBJ2-1
V gene: TRBV28
CDR3 protein: CASRLTGSYNEQFF
CDR3 DNA: TGTGCCAGCAGACTGACAGGGTCCTACAATGAGCAGTTCTTC

clone size: .
D gene: .
J gene: TRBJ2-1
V gene: TRBV20-1
CDR3 protein: CSAGGNEQFF
CDR3 DNA: TGCAGTGCAGGGGGCAATGAGCAGTTCTTC

clone size: few
D gene: .
J gene: TRBJ1-5
V gene: TRBV12-3/TRBV12-4
CDR3 protein: CASSLAGGSDQPQHF
CDR3 DNA: TGTGCCAGCAGTTTAGCGGGGGGATCTGATCAGCCCCAGCATTTT

clone size: few
D gene: TRBD2
J gene: TRBJ2-5
V gene: TRBV6-2/TRBV6-3
CDR3 protein: CASSGLGETQYF
CDR3 DNA: TGTGCCAGCAGTGGACTAGGAGAGACCCAGTACTTC

clone size: few
D gene: .
J gene: TRBJ1-2
V gene: TRBV5-1
CDR3 protein: CASSRGQDYGYTF
CDR3 DNA: TGCGCCAGCAGCCGTGGGCAGGATTATGGCTACACCTTC

clone size: .
D gene: .
J gene: TRBJ1-3
V gene: TRBV6-1
CDR3 protein: CATADFPGNTIYF
CDR3 DNA: TGTGCCACTGCGGACTTCCCTGGAAACACCATATATTTT

clone size: .
D gene: .
J gene: TRBJ2-3
V gene: TRBV21-1
CDR3 protein: CASSYPFSTDTQYF
CDR3 DNA: TGTGCCAGCAGCTATCCTTTTAGCACAGATACGCAGTATTTT

clone size: few
D gene: .
J gene: TRBJ2-4
V gene: TRBV6-2/TRBV6-3
CDR3 protein: CASSYSLGLGVYF
CDR3 DNA: TGTGCCAGCAGTTACTCTCTGGGACTGGGGGTCTACTTC

clone size: few
D gene: .
J gene: TRBJ1-2
V gene: TRBV29-1
CDR3 protein: CSVRDQGYGYTF
CDR3 DNA: TGCAGCGTACGAGACCAGGGCTATGGCTACACCTTC